Sequencing of this TCR beta chain was carried out in a study of OX40 agonist ivuxolimab in advanced cancers. Across the whole study: Aged about 20 to 80 with a mean of approximately 57 years, they were 82.7% male.

The CDR3 consists of 15 residues. Germline CDR1 is MGHRA and CDR2 is YSYEKL. V lost 4 bases and J lost 7; bases outside the gene matches: 8. A history of autoimmune disease or systemic immunosuppression excluded patients. Concerning this clone: Its antigen remains unidentified.

Sequenced by immunoSEQ multiplex PCR; TCRdb stores in-frame clones only, minus some. The table lists some 32,000 clones, roughly 84% of them singletons. Whole-study findings and limits: Certain nonresponders additionally had low normalized T-cell clonal expansion.

This chain joins TRBV4-1 and TRBJ2-1; 9 bases are shared with TRBD2. The source material was CD4+ or CD8+ T cells sorted from blood, sampled in a trial of the OX40 agonist ivuxolimab. The TCR was taken from an adult with an advanced solid tumor such as melanoma, head and neck, liver or kidney cancer. The CDR3 spells CASSLAGEHRNEQFF. Here the CDR3 DNA reads TGCGCCAGCAGCCTAGCGGGAGAACATCGGAATGAGCAGTTCTTC.